Listed here is a single T cell receptor beta chain. Its antigen is still unknown. This sample stems from a study of identical twins. Study-wide findings and caveats: It was out-of-frame TCR alpha sharing in monozygotic twins that models underestimated. Insertions were fewer in abundant cord blood beta clonotypes, whereas memory repertoires showed none of this pattern. Interpretation of the results relied on cross-sectional statistical analysis and not on following the same donors.

Unique molecular identifiers were present on the cDNA, and a universal primer site came from template switching. TCRdb passed the 5' RACE reads through MiXCR, listing each CDR3 protein once. The top ten hold 0.25% to 0.3% of the sample, which has 1.5 million to 2 million distinct CDR3 sequences, about 32% seen once. This receptor was identified in a newborn girl in good health. Sequencing input: cord blood.

DNA of the CDR3: TGTGCCAGCAAGGCGCCGGGACTAGCGGGAGCCTCCTACAATGAGCAGTTCTTC. It is translated as CASKAPGLAGASYNEQFF. This chain connects TRBV12-3 or TRBV12-4 to TRBJ2-1; 14 positions match TRBD2. CDR3 length: 18 residues. The trim removed 7 bases at V and 0 bases at J, leaving 8 bases unmatched.